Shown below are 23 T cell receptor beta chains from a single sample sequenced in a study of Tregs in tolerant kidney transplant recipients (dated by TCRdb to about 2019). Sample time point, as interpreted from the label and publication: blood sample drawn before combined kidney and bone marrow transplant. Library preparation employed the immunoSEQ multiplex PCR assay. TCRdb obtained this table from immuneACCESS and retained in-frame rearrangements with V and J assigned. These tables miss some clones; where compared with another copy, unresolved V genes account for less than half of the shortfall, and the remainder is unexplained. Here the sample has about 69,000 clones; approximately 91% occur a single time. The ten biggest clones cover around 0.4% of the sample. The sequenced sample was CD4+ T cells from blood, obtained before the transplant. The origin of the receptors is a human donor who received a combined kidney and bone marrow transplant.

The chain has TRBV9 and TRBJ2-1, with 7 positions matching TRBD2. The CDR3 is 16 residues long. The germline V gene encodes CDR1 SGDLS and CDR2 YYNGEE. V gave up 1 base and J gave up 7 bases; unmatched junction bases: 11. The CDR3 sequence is CASSVSPGLVRNEQFF. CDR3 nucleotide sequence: TGTGCCAGCAGCGTAAGCCCTGGACTAGTGAGGAATGAGCAGTTCTTC.

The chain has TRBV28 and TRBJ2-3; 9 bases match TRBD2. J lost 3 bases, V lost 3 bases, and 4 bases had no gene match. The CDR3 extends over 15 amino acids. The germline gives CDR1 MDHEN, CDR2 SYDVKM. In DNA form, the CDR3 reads TGTGCCAGCAGTTTTGCGACTAGCGGTACAGATACGCAGTATTTT. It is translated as CASSFATSGTDTQYF.

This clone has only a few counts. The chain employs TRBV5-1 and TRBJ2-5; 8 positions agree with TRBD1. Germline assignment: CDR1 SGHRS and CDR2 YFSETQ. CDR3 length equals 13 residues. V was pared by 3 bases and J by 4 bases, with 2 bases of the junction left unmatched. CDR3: CASSSDRVETQYF. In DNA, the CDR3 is TGCGCCAGCAGCTCGGACAGGGTAGAGACCCAGTACTTC.

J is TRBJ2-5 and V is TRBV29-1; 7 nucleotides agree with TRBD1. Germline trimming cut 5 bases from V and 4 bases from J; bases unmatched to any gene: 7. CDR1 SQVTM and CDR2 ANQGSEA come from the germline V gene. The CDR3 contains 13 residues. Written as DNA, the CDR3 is TGCAGCGTTCGGGCAGGGGGTAGAGAGACCCAGTACTTC. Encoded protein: CSVRAGGRETQYF.

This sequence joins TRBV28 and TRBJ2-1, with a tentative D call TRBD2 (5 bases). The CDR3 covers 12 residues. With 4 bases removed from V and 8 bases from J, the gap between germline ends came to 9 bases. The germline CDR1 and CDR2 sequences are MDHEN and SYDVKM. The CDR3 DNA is TGTGCCAGCAGTTCCTGGGAGTATGAGCAGTTCTTC. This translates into CASSSWEYEQFF.

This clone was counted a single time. This CDR3 is CASSPKRDGTTDTQYF. DNA of the CDR3: TGTGCCAGCAGTCCCAAGCGGGACGGCACCACAGATACGCAGTATTTT. The V and J genes are TRBV7-9 and TRBJ2-3, with 7 bases fitting TRBD2. The CDR3 is 16 amino acids. CDR1 is SEHNR and CDR2 is FQNEAQ in the germline V gene (reference sequence). The ends lost 6 bases at V and 2 bases at J; junction bases unmatched: 11.

For the CDR3, the DNA is TGTGCCAGCAGCGGTCCAGGTGGTGAGCAGTTCTTC. Its protein product is CASSGPGGEQFF. V gene TRBV9 combines with J gene TRBJ2-1; D is undetermined. The CDR3 loop spans 12 amino acids. The V gene lost 3 bases and the J gene lost 9 bases, with 10 bases spanning the gap. Germline V lookup: CDR1 SGDLS, CDR2 YYNGEE.

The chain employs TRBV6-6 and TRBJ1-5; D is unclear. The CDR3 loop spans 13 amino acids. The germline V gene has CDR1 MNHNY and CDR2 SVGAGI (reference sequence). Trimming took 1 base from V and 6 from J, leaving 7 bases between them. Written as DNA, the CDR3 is TGTGCCAGCAGTTACTTGAAGAGTCAGCCCCAGCATTTT. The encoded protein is CASSYLKSQPQHF.

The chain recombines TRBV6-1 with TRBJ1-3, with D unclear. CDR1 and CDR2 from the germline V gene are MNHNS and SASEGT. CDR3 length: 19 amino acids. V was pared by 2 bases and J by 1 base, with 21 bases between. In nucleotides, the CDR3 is TGTGCCAGCAGTGAACACGGGTTGGTGGGGAGGAGATCTGGAAACACCATATATTTT. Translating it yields CASSEHGLVGRRSGNTIYF.

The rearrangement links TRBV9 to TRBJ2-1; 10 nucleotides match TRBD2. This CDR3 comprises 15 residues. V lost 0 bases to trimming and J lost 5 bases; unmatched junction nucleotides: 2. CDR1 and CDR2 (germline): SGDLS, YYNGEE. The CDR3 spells CASSVDLAGDNEQFF. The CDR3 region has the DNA TGTGCCAGCAGCGTAGACCTAGCGGGAGACAATGAGCAGTTCTTC.

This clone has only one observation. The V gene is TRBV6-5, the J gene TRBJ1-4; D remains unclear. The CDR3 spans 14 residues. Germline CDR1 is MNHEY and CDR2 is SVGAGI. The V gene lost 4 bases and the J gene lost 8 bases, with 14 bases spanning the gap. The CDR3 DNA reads TGTGCCAGCAGTTCGGGGAGGTTGGGGGAAAAACTGTTTTTT. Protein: CASSSGRLGEKLFF.

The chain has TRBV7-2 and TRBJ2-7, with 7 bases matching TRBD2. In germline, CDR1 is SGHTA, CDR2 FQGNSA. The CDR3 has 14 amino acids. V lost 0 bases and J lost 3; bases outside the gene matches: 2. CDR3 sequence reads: CASSLAGLLYEQYF. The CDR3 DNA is TGTGCCAGCAGCTTAGCGGGACTACTCTACGAGCAGTACTTC.

Here the CDR3 DNA reads TGTGCCAGCAGCTTAGATCTTTCTGAGCAGTTCTTC. It is translated as CASSLDLSEQFF. The V and J genes are TRBV11-3 and TRBJ2-1; D is undetermined. V lost 0 bases, J lost 9 bases, and 6 bases lay in between. This CDR3 spans 12 amino acids. Per germline, CDR1 SGHNT and CDR2 YENEEA.

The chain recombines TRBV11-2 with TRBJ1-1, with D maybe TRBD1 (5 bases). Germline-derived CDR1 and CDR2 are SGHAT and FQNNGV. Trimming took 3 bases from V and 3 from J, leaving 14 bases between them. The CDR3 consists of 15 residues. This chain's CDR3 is CASSLQGSRDTEAFF. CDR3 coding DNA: TGTGCCAGCAGCTTGCAGGGAAGTAGGGACACTGAAGCTTTCTTT.

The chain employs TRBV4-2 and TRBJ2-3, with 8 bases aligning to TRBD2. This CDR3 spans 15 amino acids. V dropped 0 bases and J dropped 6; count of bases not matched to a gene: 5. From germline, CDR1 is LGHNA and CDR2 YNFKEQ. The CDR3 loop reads CASSQERTSWDTQYF. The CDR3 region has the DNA TGTGCCAGCAGCCAAGAAAGGACTAGCTGGGATACGCAGTATTTT.

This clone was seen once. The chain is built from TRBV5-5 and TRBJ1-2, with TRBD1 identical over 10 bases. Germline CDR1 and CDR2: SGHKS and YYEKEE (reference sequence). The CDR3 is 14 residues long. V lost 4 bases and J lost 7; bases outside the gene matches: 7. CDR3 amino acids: CASSLPGQGIGYTF. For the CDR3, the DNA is TGTGCCAGCAGCCTTCCGGGACAGGGGATTGGCTACACCTTC.

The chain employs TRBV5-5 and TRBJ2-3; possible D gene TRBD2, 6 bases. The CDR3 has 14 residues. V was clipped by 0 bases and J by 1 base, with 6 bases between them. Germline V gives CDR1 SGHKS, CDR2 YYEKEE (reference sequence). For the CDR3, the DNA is TGTGCCAGCAGCTTGGCTAGCGGCACAGATACGCAGTATTTT. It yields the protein CASSLASGTDTQYF.

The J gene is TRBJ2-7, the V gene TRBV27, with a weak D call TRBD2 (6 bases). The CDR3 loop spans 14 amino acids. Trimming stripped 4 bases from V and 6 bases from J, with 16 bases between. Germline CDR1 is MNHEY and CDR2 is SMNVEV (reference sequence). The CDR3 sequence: CASSSPGLASEQYF. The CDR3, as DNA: TGTGCCAGCAGTTCCCCGGGCCTAGCGAGCGAGCAGTACTTC.

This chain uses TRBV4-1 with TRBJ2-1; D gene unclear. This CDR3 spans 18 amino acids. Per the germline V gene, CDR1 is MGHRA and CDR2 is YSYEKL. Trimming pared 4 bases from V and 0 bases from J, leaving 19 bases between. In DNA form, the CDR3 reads TGCGCCAGCAGCCCTCTGGTTGGGTCGAGGAGCTCCTACAATGAGCAGTTCTTC. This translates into CASSPLVGSRSSYNEQFF.

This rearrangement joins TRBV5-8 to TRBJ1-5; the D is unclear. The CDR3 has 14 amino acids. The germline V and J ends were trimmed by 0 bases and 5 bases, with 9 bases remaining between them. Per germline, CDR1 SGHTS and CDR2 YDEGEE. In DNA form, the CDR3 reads TGTGCCAGCAGCTTGGGCCAGGTACATCAGCCCCAGCATTTT. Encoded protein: CASSLGQVHQPQHF. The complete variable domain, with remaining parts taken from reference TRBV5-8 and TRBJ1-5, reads EAGVTQSPTHLIKTRGQQATLRCSPISGHTSVYWYQQALGLGLQFLLWYDEGEERNRGNFPPRFSGRQFPNYSSELNVNALELEDSALYLCASSLGQVHQPQHFGDGTRLSIL.

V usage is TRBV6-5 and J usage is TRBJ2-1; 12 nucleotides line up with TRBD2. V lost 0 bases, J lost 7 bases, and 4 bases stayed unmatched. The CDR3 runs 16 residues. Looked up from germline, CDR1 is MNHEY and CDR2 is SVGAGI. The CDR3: CASSYSTSGSGNEQFF. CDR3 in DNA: TGTGCCAGCAGTTACTCGACTAGCGGGAGTGGGAATGAGCAGTTCTTC.

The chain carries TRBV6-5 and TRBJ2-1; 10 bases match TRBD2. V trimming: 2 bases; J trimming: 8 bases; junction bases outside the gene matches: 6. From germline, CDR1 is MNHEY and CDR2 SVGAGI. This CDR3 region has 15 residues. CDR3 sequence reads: CASSYAAGGPYEQFF. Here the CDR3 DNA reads TGTGCCAGCAGTTACGCAGCGGGAGGGCCCTATGAGCAGTTCTTC.

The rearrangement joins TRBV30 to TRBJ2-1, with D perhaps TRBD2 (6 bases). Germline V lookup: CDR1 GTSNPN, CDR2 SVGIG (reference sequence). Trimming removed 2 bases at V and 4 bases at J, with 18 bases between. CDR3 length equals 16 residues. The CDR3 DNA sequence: TGTGCCTGGAGTTTAGGTGGGAGCGGGCGATACAATGAGCAGTTCTTC. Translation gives CAWSLGGSGRYNEQFF.